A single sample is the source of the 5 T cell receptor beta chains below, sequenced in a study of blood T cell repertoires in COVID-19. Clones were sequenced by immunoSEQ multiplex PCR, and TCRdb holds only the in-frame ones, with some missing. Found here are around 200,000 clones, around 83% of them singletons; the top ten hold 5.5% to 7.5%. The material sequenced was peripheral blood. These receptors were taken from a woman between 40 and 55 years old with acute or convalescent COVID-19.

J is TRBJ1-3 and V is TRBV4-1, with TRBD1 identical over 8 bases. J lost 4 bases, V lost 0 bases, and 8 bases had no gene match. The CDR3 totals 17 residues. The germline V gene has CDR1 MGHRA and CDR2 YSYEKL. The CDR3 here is CASSQEQGAIDGNTIYF. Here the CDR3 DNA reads TGCGCCAGCAGCCAAGAGCAGGGGGCCATTGACGGAAACACCATATATTTT.

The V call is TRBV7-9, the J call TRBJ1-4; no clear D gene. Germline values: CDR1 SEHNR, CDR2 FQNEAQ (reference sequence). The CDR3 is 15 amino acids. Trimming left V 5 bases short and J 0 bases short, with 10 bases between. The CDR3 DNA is TGTGCCAGCAGCATAACAGCCGCAACTAATGAAAAACTGTTTTTT. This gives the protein CASSITAATNEKLFF.

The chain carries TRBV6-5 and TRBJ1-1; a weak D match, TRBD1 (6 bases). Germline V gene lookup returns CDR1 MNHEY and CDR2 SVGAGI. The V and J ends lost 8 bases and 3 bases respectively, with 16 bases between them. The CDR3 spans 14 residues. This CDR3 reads CASGKGGSHTEAFF. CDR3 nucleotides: TGTGCCAGCGGGAAAGGGGGTTCGCACACTGAAGCTTTCTTT.

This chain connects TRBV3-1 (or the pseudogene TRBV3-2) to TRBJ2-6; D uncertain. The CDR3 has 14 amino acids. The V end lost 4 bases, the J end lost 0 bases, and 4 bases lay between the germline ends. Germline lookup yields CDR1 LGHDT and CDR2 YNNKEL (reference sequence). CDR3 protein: CASSPSSGANVLTF. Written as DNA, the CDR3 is TGTGCCAGCAGCCCTAGCTCTGGGGCCAACGTCCTGACTTTC.

In DNA form, the CDR3 reads TGTGCCAGCAGCGTAGGAGCGGGGTCCTACGAGCAGTACTTC. Translating it yields CASSVGAGSYEQYF. The rearrangement links TRBV9 to TRBJ2-7, with 7 bases aligning to TRBD2. Germline assignment: CDR1 SGDLS and CDR2 YYNGEE. J lost 1 base, V lost 0 bases, and 1 base had no gene match. The CDR3 is 14 amino acids.